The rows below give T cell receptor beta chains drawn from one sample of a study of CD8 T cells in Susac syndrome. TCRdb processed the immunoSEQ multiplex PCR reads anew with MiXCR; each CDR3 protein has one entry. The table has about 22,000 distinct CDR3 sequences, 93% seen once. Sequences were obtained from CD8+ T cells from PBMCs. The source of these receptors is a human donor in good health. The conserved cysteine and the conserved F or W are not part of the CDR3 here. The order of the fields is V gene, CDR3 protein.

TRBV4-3	ASSQGQSEQY
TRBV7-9	ASSLGAGVLWTQY
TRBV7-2	ASSLGSDEVPYGYT
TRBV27	ASSFRTAYEQY
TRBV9	ASSVGLGEILSYEQY
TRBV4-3	ASSLGLAGLADTQY
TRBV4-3	ASSPGLAGLYNEQF
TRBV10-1	ARAHREAF
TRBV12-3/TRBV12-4	ASSSPGSGGAPEQF
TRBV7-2	ASSPSTSGGATDTQY
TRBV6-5	ASSPRDGPGKTQY
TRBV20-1	SARDLQGALTQY
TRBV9	ASSVAASGVNTGELF
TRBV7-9	ASSLAGGYGYT
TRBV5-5	ASSLWGAGANVLT
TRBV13	ASSLATSGNEQF
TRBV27	ASRQGTGYT
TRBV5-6	ASFTGGEDYEQY
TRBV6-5	ASSYSGATSI
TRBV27	ASSPLGLGNGYT
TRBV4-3	ASSHALTGEETQY
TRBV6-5	ASSLGGAYNEQF
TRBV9	ASSGGDREQF
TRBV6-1	ASSEELWVSTDTQY
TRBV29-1	SVFDPGQGFDEQY
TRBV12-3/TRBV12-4	ASSSSFNEQF
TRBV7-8	ASSSTSGQGFNEAF
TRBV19	ASSALRDMNTEAF
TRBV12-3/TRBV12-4	ASSPSGGPYNEQF
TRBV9	ASSVGGLGDTGELF
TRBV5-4	ASSLDRGGDTQY
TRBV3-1	ASSEERWDNLNTEAF
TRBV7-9	ASSPRGGGSQPQH
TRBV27	ASSLVSGGSSEQF
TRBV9	ASSVGRGRSSYRYT
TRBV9	ASSVGGNRHYEQY
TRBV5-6	ASSLGGKDTEAF
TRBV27	ASIPGRGALLYNEQF
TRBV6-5	ASSYSESVSTEAF
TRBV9	ASSVHPHGQGGPYNEQF
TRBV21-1	ASSFDPYEQY
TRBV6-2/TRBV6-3	ASSSGKAGYSYEQY
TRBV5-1	ASSLNPSRGPGENTEAF
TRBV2	ASLRYEQY
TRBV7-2	ASSSGSPYEQY
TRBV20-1	SARVLGLAGGPTDTQY
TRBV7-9	ASSWGAEETQY
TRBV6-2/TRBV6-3	ASSSSGTRNYNEQF